This T cell receptor (beta chain) was identified during a study of cytomegalovirus exposure and HLA in healthy donors. Whole-study results and caveats: Many donors shared some public TCRs, even though most TCR sequences were rare. Researchers reported in a later analysis that a missense DCLRE1C variant was tied to TCR beta V- and J-gene trimming. Other equally common chains were less clonally expanded than HLA-associated TCR beta chains, a later analysis showed. When analyzed later, the rates of TCR association showed variation by HLA locus, with DRB1 the most and HLA-C the fewest.

Amplification used 60 Vbeta primers and 13 Jbeta primers. Profiling relied on immunoSEQ multiplex PCR, and the TCRdb table lists in-frame clones only, not all of them. The table shows under 110,000 clones, with roughly 79% occurring only once. This clone was counted a few times. Its antigen is not known. The V gene's germline CDR1 is MDHEN and CDR2 SYDVKM. This CDR3 has 15 amino acids. Trimming shortened V by 6 bases and J by 11 bases, and 25 bases separated the two germline ends. The clonotype originates from a woman in her 40s in good health and CMV-seronegative. Sequenced material: PBMCs. This sequence joins TRBV28 and TRBJ2-5, with TRBD1 as a possible D gene (6 bases). CDR3 loop: CASSETPQGASGQYF. The CDR3 nucleotides read TGTGCCAGCAGCGAAACTCCACAGGGCGCATCGGGGCAGTACTTC.